This T cell receptor (beta chain) is drawn from a study of T cells in Graves' hyperthyroidism and ophthalmopathy. Researchers took RNA transcripts and amplified the TCR beta CDR3 regions from them. A first-round RT-PCR of the TCR CDR3 used the HTBI primer set. Each CDR3 protein is one row after TCRdb ran MiXCR on the multiplex PCR reads. The sample comprises about 640,000 distinct CDR3 sequences, approximately 14% of which are singletons, and about 12% rests with the top ten. Note on this clonotype: Its antigen is unidentified.

The CDR3 has 13 amino acids. Germline V gene lookup returns CDR1 SQVTM and CDR2 ANQGSEA. With V trimmed by 4 bases and J by 2 bases, 2 bases remained unmatched. Study findings and constraints: Most thyroid clonotypes expanded above 0.001 were also detected in blood. Researchers report that a 13 V-J model separated ophthalmopathy from stable hyperthyroidism.

A NOSPECS grade of at least 4, a Clinical Activity Score of at least 3 and duration under 3 months were recorded in ophthalmopathy patients. The sequenced sample was blood. The rearrangement uses TRBV29-1 and TRBJ1-2; 9 bases line up with TRBD1. This sequence was found in a woman in her forties or fifties with Graves' ophthalmopathy. This chain's CDR3 is CSVGGTGNYGYTF. The CDR3, as DNA: TGCAGCGTTGGCGGGACAGGGAACTATGGCTACACCTTC.